Sequencing of this T cell receptor beta chain was carried out in a study of shared clonotypes between healthy human individuals. Clones were sequenced by immunoSEQ multiplex PCR, and TCRdb holds only the in-frame ones, with some missing. The sample carries approximately 1,500,000 clones, under 99% recorded once. The CDR3 consists of 14 residues. V was pared by 3 bases and J by 3 bases, with 6 bases of the junction left unmatched. Germline assignment: CDR1 SGDLS and CDR2 YYNGEE. The source of this sequence is a man aged 30-40 years in good health. Sequencing was performed on naive CD4+ T cells sorted from blood. The subset is: CD45RA+ positively selected. The chain carries TRBV9 and TRBJ2-7; 7 bases are shared with TRBD1. The CDR3: CASSGTGTDYEQYF. CDR3 DNA: TGTGCCAGCAGCGGAACCGGGACAGACTACGAGCAGTACTTC.